Presented here are 2 T cell receptor beta chains from one specimen sequenced in a study of control samples from healthy donors and cancer patients. Using immunoSEQ multiplex PCR, the repertoire was profiled, and TCRdb retains in-frame clones only, with some absent. The table lists 53,000 or so clones, roughly 87% of them singletons, with roughly 13% in the top ten. Input material: PBMCs. All receptors come from a man between 60 and 70 years old with head and neck cancer.

The chain joins TRBV9 to TRBJ1-3; D gene ambiguous. The germline V and J ends were trimmed by 0 bases and 1 base, with 5 bases remaining between them. The germline V gene encodes CDR1 SGDLS and CDR2 YYNGEE. The CDR3 covers 14 residues. CDR3: CASSVGVSGNTIYF. For the CDR3, the DNA is TGTGCCAGCAGCGTAGGGGTGTCTGGAAACACCATATATTTT.

This rearrangement joins TRBV27 to TRBJ2-1, with D tentatively TRBD2 (7 bases). Trimming took 2 bases from V and 8 from J, leaving 13 bases between them. Germline CDR1 is MNHEY and CDR2 is SMNVEV (reference sequence). This CDR3 has 14 residues. This CDR3 is CASSLAGAYDEQFF. The DNA for the CDR3 is TGTGCCAGCAGTTTAGCGGGGGCTTATGATGAGCAGTTCTTC.